The rows below give T cell receptor beta chains drawn from one sample of a study of spatial heterogeneity in lung cancer. Each CDR3 protein gets one entry after TCRdb re-called the 5' RACE reads with MiXCR. The table shows 60,000 to 90,000 distinct CDR3 sequences, with 8% occurring only once. This material consisted of PBMCs, taken at surgery. The receptors were sampled from a male donor with early-stage non-small cell lung cancer. The CDR3 runs from the conserved cysteine through the conserved F or W. D genes are given only for firm matches. Rows may omit the clone size; those that give it use once, few, many or a size class.

j_gene	d_gene	abundance	v_gene	CDR3aa	CDR3nt
TRBJ2-7	NA	few	TRBV7-2	CAGSLDRYEQYF	TGTGCCGGCAGCTTAGATCGTTACGAGCAGTACTTC
TRBJ2-1	TRBD1	few	TRBV12-3/TRBV12-4	CASSPLDRGEQFF	TGTGCCAGCAGTCCGCTAGACAGGGGTGAGCAGTTCTTC
TRBJ2-7	TRBD2	many	TRBV20-1	CSARLSRAGNYEQYF	TGCAGTGCTAGATTATCCCGAGCGGGAAACTACGAGCAGTACTTC
TRBJ1-3	NA	NA	TRBV11-3	CASSFGGNTIYF	TGTGCCAGCAGCTTTGGTGGAAACACCATATATTTT
TRBJ2-6	NA	many	TRBV29-1	CSAAASGANVLTF	TGCAGCGCTGCTGCGTCTGGGGCCAACGTCCTGACTTTC
TRBJ1-5	NA	many	TRBV5-1	CASRRSPRGNQPQHF	TGCGCCAGCAGAAGGTCGCCCAGGGGTAATCAGCCCCAGCATTTT
TRBJ2-3	NA	many	TRBV24-1	CATSDYTRGTDTQYF	TGTGCCACCAGTGATTATACCCGTGGCACAGATACGCAGTATTTT
TRBJ2-1	TRBD1	NA	TRBV7-9	CASSNGQGSIGEQFF	TGTGCCAGCAGCAATGGACAGGGTAGTATTGGTGAGCAGTTCTTC
TRBJ2-1	NA	NA	TRBV2	CASSGAGTDSSYNEQFF	TGTGCCAGCAGTGGGGCCGGGACCGACAGCTCCTACAATGAGCAGTTCTTC
TRBJ1-5	TRBD1	few	TRBV6-1	CASTPTGKYQPQHF	TGTGCCAGCACTCCGACAGGGAAATATCAGCCCCAGCATTTT
TRBJ2-3	NA	many	TRBV9	CASSVGSTDTQYF	TGTGCCAGCAGCGTAGGTAGCACAGATACGCAGTATTTT
TRBJ2-1	NA	once	TRBV5-4	CASSQPGGHNEQFF	TGTGCCAGCAGCCAACCTGGAGGACACAATGAGCAGTTCTTC
TRBJ2-1	NA	many	TRBV6-5	CAVEGVNEQFF	TGTGCGGTGGAGGGGGTGAATGAGCAGTTCTTC
TRBJ1-1	TRBD1	many	TRBV10-3	CAILPGQGDTEAFF	TGTGCCATCCTGCCCGGACAGGGGGACACTGAAGCTTTCTTT
TRBJ2-5	NA	many	TRBV7-8	CASSPRGRRETQYF	TGTGCCAGCAGCCCGAGGGGTAGAAGAGAGACCCAGTACTTC
TRBJ2-7	NA	many	TRBV18	CASSPASSYEQYF	TGTGCCAGCTCACCGGCCAGTTCATACGAGCAGTACTTC